The 23 T cell receptor beta chains listed next were all sequenced from one sample in a study of graft-versus-host responses after intestinal transplantation. Profiling relied on immunoSEQ multiplex PCR, and the TCRdb table lists in-frame clones only, not all of them. The sample lists 130,000 or so clones, over 85% seen once, with roughly 0.15% in the top ten. Their antigens are not known. The material was unstimulated CD4+ T cells sorted from spleen or lymph node cells, obtained before intestinal transplant. The receptors were gathered from a human donor who received an intestinal transplant.

V and J are TRBV6-5 and TRBJ2-7; D gene ambiguous. Trimming cost V 2 bases and J 3 bases, with 11 bases left between them. Per germline, CDR1 MNHEY and CDR2 SVGAGI. This CDR3 is built from 14 residues. CDR3 loop: CASSYGGVSYEQYF. CDR3 nucleotides: TGTGCCAGCAGTTACGGTGGGGTGAGCTACGAGCAGTACTTC.

The V gene is TRBV25-1, the J gene TRBJ2-3, with 13 bases fitting TRBD2. Germline CDR1 and CDR2: MGHDK and SYGVNS. J gave up 7 bases and V 8 bases, and 9 bases lay outside the gene matches. The CDR3 extends over 15 amino acids. Here the CDR3 reads CASAHAGLAGYTQYF. The CDR3 region has the DNA TGTGCCAGCGCCCACGCGGGACTAGCGGGATATACGCAGTATTTT.

In this sample, this clone turned up a few times. The chain recombines TRBV14 with TRBJ2-5; TRBD1 aligns across 7 bases. The germline CDR1 and CDR2 sequences are SGHDN and FVKESK. This CDR3 is built from 12 residues. With 4 bases clipped from V and 5 bases from J, the junction kept 1 base outside the gene matches. The CDR3 spells CASSLTGETQYF. In DNA form, the CDR3 reads TGTGCCAGCAGCCTGACAGGGGAGACCCAGTACTTC.

V and J are TRBV7-9 and TRBJ2-1; 9 bases align to TRBD1. CDR3 size: 16 residues. Germline V gene sequence: CDR1 SEHNR, CDR2 FQNEAQ (reference sequence). The junction had 10 bases not matched to a gene; V was cut back by 4 bases and J by 6 bases. The CDR3 coding sequence is TGTGCCAGCAGCTGGATCTATGGGACAGGGCGCAATGAGCAGTTCTTC. Translated, it gives CASSWIYGTGRNEQFF. Together with reference TRBV7-9 and TRBJ2-1, the CDR3 gives the full variable domain: DTGVSQNPRHKITKRGQNVTFRCDPISEHNRLYWYRQTLGQGPEFLTYFQNEAQLEKSRLLSDRFSAERPKGSFSTLEIQRTEQGDSAMYLCASSWIYGTGRNEQFFGPGTRLTVL.

The rearrangement links TRBV18 to TRBJ1-4; perhaps TRBD1 as D (5 bases). Germline CDR1 is KGHSH and CDR2 is LQKENI. V dropped 1 base and J dropped 5 bases, with 5 bases sitting between them. This CDR3 has 13 residues. CDR3 loop: CASSPRGNEKLFF. For the CDR3, the DNA is TGTGCCAGCTCACCACGGGGGAATGAAAAACTGTTTTTT.

On this clone itself: Within the sample, other DNA sequences also encode this same CDR3. V and J are TRBV4-2 and TRBJ2-2; TRBD2 aligns across 7 bases. The CDR3 totals 16 residues. V shed 0 bases and J 0 bases; nucleotides not matched to a gene: 1. The germline gives CDR1 LGHNA, CDR2 YNFKEQ. The CDR3 region is CASSQDRGANTGELFF. The CDR3 DNA follows: TGTGCCAGCAGCCAAGATCGGGGGGCGAACACCGGGGAGCTGTTTTTT.

In the case of this clone: One junction end does not reproduce the germline sequence, and a read error may be involved. J is TRBJ2-3 and V is TRBV19; 9 bases are a match to TRBD2. The CDR3 covers 13 residues. Germline V gene data show CDR1 as LNHDA and CDR2 as SQIVND (reference sequence). The CDR3 sequence is CASRIAGVDTQYF. The CDR3 DNA reads TGTGCCAGTAGGATAGCGGGGGTAGATACGCAGTATTTT.

The V gene is TRBV5-6, the J gene TRBJ2-1; TRBD2 matches at 12 bases. Trimming cost V 6 bases and J 7 bases; bases outside gene matches: 11. Germline V gives CDR1 SGHDT, CDR2 YYEEEE. CDR3 length equals 16 residues. The CDR3 sequence: CASTTSGGPGFNEQFF. CDR3 DNA: TGTGCCAGCACGACTAGCGGGGGCCCCGGGTTTAATGAGCAGTTCTTC.

This chain links TRBV6-1 with TRBJ1-6; D unresolved. Looked up from germline, CDR1 is MNHNS and CDR2 is SASEGT. V was cut by 7 bases and J by 0 bases, with 10 bases left in between. This CDR3 region has 15 residues. The CDR3 nucleotides read TGTGCCAGCAAGACCTTCGGCTCCTATAATTCACCCCTCCACTTT. Translated, it gives CASKTFGSYNSPLHF.

This sequence joins TRBV7-9 and TRBJ2-7; D may be TRBD1 or TRBD2 (5 bases each). V was shortened by 4 bases and J by 6 bases, with 28 bases between the two germline ends. The germline V gene has CDR1 SEHNR and CDR2 FQNEAQ (reference sequence). The CDR3 is 18 residues long. In nucleotides, the CDR3 is TGTGCCAGCAGCTCCTTTCCCAACTCGGGGCGGGCATCTGCCGAGCAGTACTTC. Amino acid sequence: CASSSFPNSGRASAEQYF.

This chain links TRBV6-5 with TRBJ2-1, with D possibly called TRBD1 or TRBD2 (6 bases each). V dropped 5 bases and J dropped 7 bases, with 12 bases sitting between them. Germline V gene lookup returns CDR1 MNHEY and CDR2 SVGAGI. There are 13 residues in the CDR3. CDR3 sequence (DNA): TGTGCCAGCAGTGACAGGAGGGCTAATGAGCAGTTCTTC. This encodes CASSDRRANEQFF.

The chain couples TRBV5-4 to TRBJ2-2; the match to TRBD1 covers 7 bases. CDR3 length equals 16 residues. Germline V lookup: CDR1 SGHNT, CDR2 YYREEE (reference sequence). The V and J ends lost 1 base and 6 bases, in that order; junction bases with no gene match: 9. CDR3 DNA: TGTGCCAGCAGCTTGCTGACAGGGTCGGTTTCCGGGGAGCTGTTTTTT. As protein: CASSLLTGSVSGELFF.

This chain joins TRBV5-4 and TRBJ2-5, with 11 bases identical to TRBD2. V lost 4 bases to trimming and J lost 2 bases; unmatched junction nucleotides: 7. CDR1 and CDR2 from the germline V gene are SGHNT and YYREEE (reference sequence). This CDR3 comprises 16 residues. The CDR3 DNA reads TGTGCCAGCAGCGCGGGACTAGCGGCAAAACAAGAGACCCAGTACTTC. This translates into CASSAGLAAKQETQYF.

The V gene is TRBV5-1, the J gene TRBJ2-1; TRBD2 matches 11 bases. V trimming: 2 bases; J trimming: 6 bases; junction bases outside the gene matches: 4. There are 15 residues in the CDR3. Germline CDR1 reads SGHRS; CDR2 reads YFSETQ. CDR3: CASSFLTSGGNEQFF. The CDR3 DNA reads TGCGCCAGCAGCTTTCTCACTAGCGGGGGCAATGAGCAGTTCTTC. Combining the CDR3 with reference TRBV5-1 and TRBJ2-1 gives the whole variable domain KAGVTQTPRYLIKTRGQQVTLSCSPISGHRSVSWYQQTPGQGLQFLFEYFSETQRNKGNFPGRFSGRQFSNSRSEMNVSTLELGDSALYLCASSFLTSGGNEQFFGPGTRLTVL.

This clone was seen a few times. The J gene is TRBJ1-3, the V gene TRBV19, with D perhaps TRBD1 (6 bases). This CDR3 has 15 residues. With 7 bases removed from V and 3 bases from J, the gap between germline ends came to 16 bases. The germline gives CDR1 LNHDA, CDR2 SQIVND (reference sequence). Here the CDR3 reads CASTPTGTLGNTIYF. The CDR3 DNA follows: TGTGCCAGTACTCCAACAGGGACCCTTGGAAACACCATATATTTT.

The gene calls are TRBV6-5 and TRBJ2-1; 9 bases agree with TRBD2. The trim removed 6 bases at V and 8 bases at J, leaving 11 bases unmatched. CDR1 is MNHEY and CDR2 is SVGAGI in the germline V gene. CDR3 length: 15 amino acids. The CDR3 here is CASSPQRGAPDEQFF. The CDR3 DNA sequence: TGTGCCAGCAGCCCACAGCGGGGGGCCCCAGATGAGCAGTTCTTC.

The rearrangement joins TRBV19 to TRBJ2-2; 8 nucleotides line up with TRBD2. Trimming removed 10 bases from V and 2 bases from J; junction bases left unmatched: 6. The CDR3 has 14 residues. Germline V lookup: CDR1 LNHDA, CDR2 SQIVND (reference sequence). CDR3: CATQRGSNTGELFF. The CDR3 DNA sequence: TGTGCCACGCAGCGGGGGTCAAACACCGGGGAGCTGTTTTTT.

As for this clone: This likely comes from a read error, as the CDR3 has no conserved phenylalanine or tryptophan at its end. J is TRBJ2-2 and V is TRBV18; D is undetermined. Between the trimmed V and J ends, which lost 2 bases and 5 bases, there was a span of 3 bases. CDR3 length equals 12 residues. Per germline, CDR1 KGHSH and CDR2 LQKENI. The CDR3 reads CASSPDTGELFS. The CDR3 DNA reads TGTGCCAGCTCACCAGATACCGGGGAGCTGTTTTCT.

This clone was found a few times. This chain connects TRBV27 to TRBJ2-4; 8 bases fit TRBD2. The CDR3 spans 16 residues. Germline V gives CDR1 MNHEY, CDR2 SMNVEV (reference sequence). V trimming: 2 bases; J trimming: 5 bases; junction bases outside the gene matches: 8. The CDR3 DNA is TGTGCCAGCAGTTTAATCTACGGGGGGGCCGAAAACATTCAGTACTTC. This codes for CASSLIYGGAENIQYF.

The chain has TRBV9 and TRBJ2-1; TRBD1 agrees at 11 bases. Germline CDR1 reads SGDLS; CDR2 reads YYNGEE. CDR3 size: 16 residues. V shed 0 bases and J 8 bases; nucleotides not matched to a gene: 7. The CDR3 DNA reads as TGTGCCAGCAGCGTAGGGTCCGGACAGGGGGCGTATGAGCAGTTCTTC. This translates into CASSVGSGQGAYEQFF.

This sequence joins TRBV4-1 and TRBJ1-1, with a weak D call TRBD1 (5 bases). The germline V gene has CDR1 MGHRA and CDR2 YSYEKL. The germline V and J ends were trimmed by 8 bases and 0 bases, with 16 bases remaining between them. The CDR3 extends over 15 amino acids. The CDR3 reads CASGTRGSMNTEAFF. The CDR3 bases are TGCGCCAGCGGGACGCGGGGGTCAATGAACACTGAAGCTTTCTTT.

The V gene is TRBV14, the J gene TRBJ1-6; 8 bases map to TRBD1. Looked up from germline, CDR1 is SGHDN and CDR2 is FVKESK. Germline trimming cut 4 bases from V and 1 base from J; bases unmatched to any gene: 3. The CDR3 runs 16 residues. CDR3 protein: CASSRTGGSYNSPLHF. The CDR3 DNA is TGTGCCAGCAGCCGCACAGGGGGTTCCTATAATTCACCCCTCCACTTT.

This clone was picked up a small number of times. The rearrangement uses TRBV5-1 and TRBJ2-1, with TRBD2 identical over 9 bases. Germline V CDR1 and CDR2: SGHRS, YFSETQ. This CDR3 is 14 amino acids long. V gave up 0 bases and J gave up 10 bases; unmatched junction bases: 5. CDR3 loop: CASSLDARGGEQFF. The CDR3 DNA follows: TGCGCCAGCAGCTTGGATGCGCGGGGGGGGGAGCAGTTCTTC.